What follows are 22 T cell receptor beta chains derived from one specimen sequenced in a study of shared clonotypes between healthy human individuals. The assay was immunoSEQ multiplex PCR, and TCRdb's table has in-frame clones only and misses some. The sample holds 950,000 to 1,100,000 clones; about 80% are singletons and the top ten take roughly 0.61%. The specimen sequenced was memory CD4+ T cells from PBMCs. Subset given: CD45RA-negative fraction. These receptors were taken from a young man in good health. Some clones in this sample may be carry-over from other donors' samples.

The chain is built from TRBV6-5 and TRBJ1-4; 7 bases are a match to TRBD1. This CDR3 spans 15 amino acids. Germline V gene lookup returns CDR1 MNHEY and CDR2 SVGAGI. V shed 6 bases, J shed 3 bases, and the junction held 7 bases outside the gene matches. CDR3 amino acids: CASSYTGQPNEKLFF. CDR3 sequence (DNA): TGTGCCAGCAGCTATACGGGACAGCCTAATGAAAAACTGTTTTTT.

V usage is TRBV13 and J usage is TRBJ2-3, with 11 bases fitting TRBD2. The trim removed 4 bases at V and 6 bases at J, leaving 12 bases unmatched. CDR1 and CDR2 from the germline V gene are PRHDT and FYEKMQ (reference sequence). This CDR3 comprises 17 residues. The CDR3 reads CASSSIETSGIMDTQYF. The DNA of the CDR3 is TGTGCCAGCAGCTCTATAGAGACTAGCGGGATAATGGATACGCAGTATTTT.

The chain uses TRBV11-3 and TRBJ2-1; 8 bases line up with TRBD2. The J segment lost 9 bases and the V segment lost 0 bases, leaving 16 bases of the junction unmatched. Per the germline V gene, CDR1 is SGHNT and CDR2 is YENEEA. CDR3 size: 18 residues. For the CDR3, the DNA is TGTGCCAGCAGCTTAGATGGAAAGCGGGAGAGGAGCTTAAGTGAGCAGTTCTTC. This encodes CASSLDGKRERSLSEQFF.

V gene TRBV10-3 combines with J gene TRBJ1-5, with D perhaps matching TRBD1 (5 bases). Germline CDR1 reads ENHRY; CDR2 reads SYGVKD. CDR3 length: 14 amino acids. Deletions cut 10 bases from V and 3 bases from J, with 16 bases between. The CDR3 here is CATGTGGTNQPQHF. CDR3 nucleotide sequence: TGTGCCACTGGGACGGGGGGAACCAATCAGCCCCAGCATTTT.

This clone was found once. The chain has TRBV25-1 and TRBJ2-7; 12 bases agree with TRBD2. The germline gives CDR1 MGHDK, CDR2 SYGVNS. V shed 4 bases and J 2 bases; nucleotides not matched to a gene: 9. The CDR3 has 17 amino acids. CDR3 sequence reads: CASSAKPSSGRAYEQYF. CDR3 nucleotides: TGTGCCAGCAGTGCAAAGCCCTCTAGCGGGAGGGCCTACGAGCAGTACTTC.

The rearrangement joins TRBV5-1 to TRBJ2-5; TRBD2 aligns across 9 bases. This CDR3 spans 15 amino acids. With 0 bases clipped from V and 5 bases from J, the junction kept 5 bases outside the gene matches. Per the germline V gene, CDR1 is SGHRS and CDR2 is YFSETQ. The CDR3 nucleotides read TGCGCCAGCAGCTTGGTAGCGGGAGCGGGGGAGACCCAGTACTTC. This sequence encodes CASSLVAGAGETQYF. Drawing the rest from reference TRBV5-1 and TRBJ2-5, the complete variable domain is KAGVTQTPRYLIKTRGQQVTLSCSPISGHRSVSWYQQTPGQGLQFLFEYFSETQRNKGNFPGRFSGRQFSNSRSEMNVSTLELGDSALYLCASSLVAGAGETQYFGPGTRLLVL.

The chain joins TRBV6-5 to TRBJ1-1, with D unclear. Germline values: CDR1 MNHEY, CDR2 SVGAGI. CDR3 length: 14 amino acids. Trimming left V 7 bases short and J 1 base short, with 13 bases between. Here the CDR3 DNA reads TGTGCCAGCACGACGGCTGGAAAGAACACTGAAGCTTTCTTT. The encoded protein is CASTTAGKNTEAFF.

The genes are TRBV9 and TRBJ1-1; D remains unclear. Deletions cut 0 bases from V and 9 bases from J, with 15 bases between. Germline V gene lookup returns CDR1 SGDLS and CDR2 YYNGEE. This CDR3 has 14 residues. The CDR3 protein is CASSVARQDPKAFF. CDR3 bases: TGTGCCAGCAGCGTAGCTCGGCAGGATCCGAAAGCTTTCTTT.

The chain combines TRBV7-2 with TRBJ1-3; no reliable D call. Germline lookup yields CDR1 SGHTA and CDR2 FQGNSA. Deletions cut 5 bases from V and 4 bases from J, with 9 bases between. The CDR3 length is 13 residues. DNA for the CDR3: TGTGCCAGCAGCCGAATTGAGGGAAACACCATATATTTT. Its protein product is CASSRIEGNTIYF.

The chain employs TRBV2 and TRBJ2-3; 10 nucleotides align to TRBD2. J lost 0 bases, V lost 9 bases, and 3 bases had no gene match. Looked up from germline, CDR1 is SNHLY and CDR2 is FYNNEI. This CDR3 comprises 14 residues. The CDR3 spells CASGLAASTDTQYF. The CDR3 DNA follows: TGTGCCAGTGGACTAGCGGCTAGCACAGATACGCAGTATTTT.

This clone appeared once. The rearrangement joins TRBV19 to TRBJ1-2; perhaps TRBD1 as D (5 bases). V was shortened by 10 bases and J by 4 bases, with 19 bases between the two germline ends. The CDR3 is 14 residues long. CDR1 LNHDA and CDR2 SQIVND come from the germline V gene (reference sequence). The CDR3 DNA sequence: TGTGCCATCTCCCCCAGAGGGGCCTTCTATGGCTACACCTTC. Protein: CAISPRGAFYGYTF.

The chain carries TRBV7-2 and TRBJ2-2; 10 bases map to TRBD2. J lost 4 bases, V lost 1 base, and 3 bases had no gene match. Germline V lookup: CDR1 SGHTA, CDR2 FQGNSA. The CDR3 contains 16 residues. The CDR3 sequence: CASSLEASGSTGELFF. The CDR3 DNA follows: TGTGCCAGCAGCTTAGAGGCTAGCGGGAGCACCGGGGAGCTGTTTTTT.

The chain joins TRBV28 to TRBJ2-1, with 7 bases matching TRBD2. Germline V gene data show CDR1 as MDHEN and CDR2 as SYDVKM. Trimming at V came to 8 bases and at J to 4 bases, leaving 11 bases not matched to a gene. The CDR3 extends over 15 amino acids. The CDR3 loop reads CASVPRTSTYNEQFF. The CDR3 DNA reads as TGTGCCAGCGTACCACGGACTAGTACATACAATGAGCAGTTCTTC.

A remark on this clone: Additional DNA sequences in this sample encode the identical CDR3. This chain links TRBV6-5 with TRBJ2-6; D remains ambiguous. CDR3 length equals 15 residues. V gave up 0 bases and J gave up 0 bases, with 3 bases separating them. The germline CDR1 and CDR2 sequences are MNHEY and SVGAGI. The CDR3 spells CASSYSRSGANVLTF. DNA for the CDR3: TGTGCCAGCAGTTACTCCCGCTCTGGGGCCAACGTCCTGACTTTC.

CDR3 sequence reads: CASSRSTGGSDEQYF. CDR3 coding DNA: TGTGCCAGCTCACGGTCGACAGGGGGCAGCGACGAGCAGTACTTC. The rearrangement joins TRBV18 to TRBJ2-7; TRBD1 matches 10 bases. Trimming cost V 4 bases and J 5 bases; bases outside gene matches: 8. This CDR3 contains 15 residues. CDR1 and CDR2 (germline): KGHSH, LQKENI.

Written as DNA, the CDR3 is TGTGCCAGCAGTGGAGTTTTTGGACTAGCGTCCTACGAGCAGTACTTC. It encodes CASSGVFGLASYEQYF. The chain recombines TRBV6-1 with TRBJ2-7, with 9 bases aligning to TRBD2. CDR1 MNHNS and CDR2 SASEGT come from the germline V gene. This CDR3 is built from 16 residues. With V trimmed by 4 bases and J by 1 base, 8 bases remained unmatched.

In regard to this clone: Other DNA sequences in the same sample also yield this CDR3. CDR3 DNA sequence: TGCAGTGCTGCTCGGGGCTACGAGCAGTACTTC. Translated: CSAARGYEQYF. The chain combines TRBV20-1 with TRBJ2-7; TRBD2 is a possible D gene (5 bases). Per the germline V gene, CDR1 is DFQATT and CDR2 is SNEGSKA (reference sequence). This CDR3 contains 11 residues. V dropped 5 bases and J dropped 3 bases, with 8 bases sitting between them.

This chain links TRBV7-2 with TRBJ2-1, with D perhaps TRBD2 (5 bases). Trimming took off 1 base at V and 14 bases at J, with 15 bases between the two ends. Germline lookup yields CDR1 SGHTA and CDR2 FQGNSA. This CDR3 has 13 amino acids. The CDR3 protein is CASSLVAPTREFF. CDR3 nucleotides: TGTGCCAGCAGCTTAGTGGCTCCCACGCGGGAGTTCTTC.

The chain uses TRBV4-3 and TRBJ2-6; D is perhaps TRBD1 (5 bases). This CDR3 spans 15 amino acids. Germline lookup yields CDR1 LGHNA and CDR2 YSLEER. The V gene lost 3 bases and the J gene lost 2 bases, with 8 bases spanning the gap. Written as DNA, the CDR3 is TGCGCCAGCAGCCAGGCAGGGACTGGGGCCAACGTCCTGACTTTC. It specifies CASSQAGTGANVLTF.

The chain joins TRBV7-6 to TRBJ2-2, with unresolved D. V was trimmed by 6 bases and J by 5 bases, leaving 10 bases between them. The length of the CDR3 is 13 residues. The germline V gene has CDR1 SGHVS and CDR2 FNYEAQ. The CDR3 protein is CASSPDRTGELFF. CDR3 nucleotide sequence: TGTGCCAGCAGTCCCGATCGAACCGGGGAGCTGTTTTTT.

The gene calls are TRBV5-1 and TRBJ2-7, with TRBD1 as a possible D gene (5 bases). Trimming took 3 bases from V and 2 from J, leaving 12 bases between them. The germline gives CDR1 SGHRS, CDR2 YFSETQ. The length of the CDR3 is 14 residues. The CDR3 loop reads CASSYSRQTYEQYF. In nucleotides, the CDR3 is TGCGCCAGCAGCTATTCCCGACAGACCTACGAGCAGTACTTC.

This clone occurred a few times. Other DNA sequences in this specimen translate into the identical CDR3. This chain uses TRBV6-5 with TRBJ1-2, with 7 bases aligning to TRBD1. With V trimmed by 6 bases and J by 3 bases, 7 bases remained unmatched. CDR1 and CDR2 from the germline V gene are MNHEY and SVGAGI. The CDR3 has 14 residues. The DNA for the CDR3 is TGTGCCAGCAGACGACAGGGATTTGACTATGGCTACACCTTC. Its translation: CASRRQGFDYGYTF.